The 16 T cell receptor beta chains in this list originate from one sample, sequenced in a study of blood T cell repertoires in COVID-19. The method was immunoSEQ multiplex PCR; TCRdb's version includes in-frame clones alone and lacks a portion of them. The repertoire holds 150,000 or so clones, with roughly 84% as singletons. Sequenced material: peripheral blood. These receptors were taken from a man aged 60-69 years who had recovered from COVID-19.

The V gene is TRBV3-1 (or the pseudogene TRBV3-2), the J gene TRBJ2-2, with D possibly matching TRBD1 (5 bases). The V and J ends lost 1 base and 6 bases respectively, with 6 bases between them. This CDR3 comprises 13 residues. Per the germline V gene, CDR1 is LGHDT and CDR2 is YNNKEL (reference sequence). The CDR3 sequence is CASSQGGPGELFF. CDR3 nucleotides: TGTGCCAGCAGCCAAGGGGGCCCCGGGGAGCTGTTTTTT.

J is TRBJ1-4 and V is TRBV6-5; the D is unclear. Germline V gene lookup returns CDR1 MNHEY and CDR2 SVGAGI. The CDR3 runs to 14 residues. V was trimmed by 3 bases and J by 5 bases, leaving 10 bases between them. The CDR3 DNA reads TGTGCCAGCAGTTATAAGTTCCAGAATGAAAAACTGTTTTTT. Translated: CASSYKFQNEKLFF.

The rearrangement links TRBV12-3 or TRBV12-4 to TRBJ1-2; no clear D gene. The CDR3 runs 13 residues. Trimming cost V 3 bases and J 8 bases, with 13 bases left between them. The CDR3 protein is CASSLVGPRGYTF. Here the CDR3 DNA reads TGTGCCAGCAGTTTGGTGGGTCCCAGGGGCTACACCTTC.

J is TRBJ2-1 and V is TRBV5-1; D call uncertain. This CDR3 region has 13 residues. V was clipped by 1 base and J by 7 bases, with 9 bases between them. CDR1 is SGHRS and CDR2 is YFSETQ in the germline V gene. The CDR3 reads CASSLSRSNEQFF. CDR3 sequence (DNA): TGCGCCAGCAGCTTGTCTAGGAGTAATGAGCAGTTCTTC.

The chain uses TRBV4-1 and TRBJ1-1; possible D gene TRBD1, 6 bases. Germline V gene data show CDR1 as MGHRA and CDR2 as YSYEKL. Between the trimmed V and J ends, which lost 0 bases and 0 bases, there was a span of 8 bases. The CDR3 sequence is 15 residues long. CDR3 nucleotides: TGCGCCAGCAGCCAAGAGCGGACAGTGAACACTGAAGCTTTCTTT. The encoded protein is CASSQERTVNTEAFF.

Here the CDR3 reads CASSVGGGYGDTQYF. As DNA, the CDR3 is TGTGCCAGCAGCGTAGGCGGGGGCTACGGGGATACGCAGTATTTT. V usage is TRBV9 and J usage is TRBJ2-3; D may be TRBD2 (7 bases). Germline V gives CDR1 SGDLS, CDR2 YYNGEE. The CDR3 is 15 residues long. The ends were cut back, 0 bases at V and 6 bases at J, with 14 bases in the middle.

This chain joins TRBV2 and TRBJ2-3; the match to TRBD2 covers 8 bases. CDR1 SNHLY and CDR2 FYNNEI come from the germline V gene. Losses at the gene ends were 6 bases for V and 4 bases for J; bases not matched to a gene: 6. CDR3 size: 14 residues. In nucleotides, the CDR3 is TGTGCCAGCAGCTCGGGGGGGCCCGCAGATACGCAGTATTTT. Translated: CASSSGGPADTQYF.

V usage is TRBV9 and J usage is TRBJ2-7, with TRBD2 as a possible D gene (5 bases). Between the trimmed V and J ends, which lost 2 bases and 3 bases, there was a span of 15 bases. The CDR3 contains 15 residues. CDR1 is SGDLS and CDR2 is YYNGEE in the germline V gene. CDR3 in DNA: TGTGCCAGCAGCGTCGGAGGACTTGGGAACTACGAGCAGTACTTC. It yields the protein CASSVGGLGNYEQYF.

The gene calls are TRBV5-1 and TRBJ1-3; a possible D gene is TRBD1 (5 bases). Germline lookup yields CDR1 SGHRS and CDR2 YFSETQ. The V end was cut by 0 bases, the J end by 0 bases, with 13 bases between. The CDR3 sequence is 17 residues long. DNA of the CDR3: TGCGCCAGCAGCTTGGCGGGGGGGTCAAGCTCTGGAAACACCATATATTTT. Translating it yields CASSLAGGSSSGNTIYF.

The chain couples TRBV6-5 to TRBJ1-5, with D perhaps matching TRBD1 (6 bases). Germline V CDR1 and CDR2: MNHEY, SVGAGI. The V gene lost 1 base and the J gene lost 0 bases, with 7 bases spanning the gap. There are 15 residues in the CDR3. CDR3 bases: TGTGCCAGCAGTTACTACAGGGATAGCAATCAGCCCCAGCATTTT. Translation gives CASSYYRDSNQPQHF.

V is TRBV3-1 (or the pseudogene TRBV3-2) and J is TRBJ2-5, with D uncertain. Germline CDR1 is LGHDT and CDR2 is YNNKEL (reference sequence). The ends were cut back, 0 bases at V and 6 bases at J, with 8 bases in the middle. The CDR3 is 13 residues long. This CDR3 reads CASSQDISQTQYF. CDR3 nucleotides: TGTGCCAGCAGCCAAGATATCTCTCAGACCCAGTACTTC.

The chain couples TRBV29-1 to TRBJ1-2, with D unclear. The CDR3 length is 11 residues. V dropped 0 bases and J dropped 10 bases, with 9 bases sitting between them. Germline V lookup: CDR1 SQVTM, CDR2 ANQGSEA. Written as DNA, the CDR3 is TGCAGCGTTGAAGATCCTAATTTCTACACCTTC. Protein sequence: CSVEDPNFYTF.

A few counts support this clone. This chain connects TRBV6-2 or TRBV6-3 to TRBJ1-5; maybe TRBD1 (6 bases). Germline loops: CDR1 MNHEY, CDR2 SVGEGT. CDR3 length: 13 residues. Trimming pared 4 bases from V and 11 bases from J, leaving 15 bases between. In nucleotides, the CDR3 is TGTGCCAGCAGTTCGGGGGGCTCCAAAGCCCAGCATTTT. It yields the protein CASSSGGSKAQHF.

The V call is TRBV7-2, the J call TRBJ1-1, with D perhaps TRBD1 (5 bases). Germline-derived CDR1 and CDR2 are SGHTA and FQGNSA. CDR3 length equals 14 residues. Trimming pared 1 base from V and 6 bases from J, leaving 12 bases between. DNA of the CDR3: TGTGCCAGCAGCTTAGGCAGGGTGGTCCCTGAAGCTTTCTTT. It yields the protein CASSLGRVVPEAFF.

The gene calls are TRBV18 and TRBJ1-6; weak D call: TRBD1 (5 bases). Looked up from germline, CDR1 is KGHSH and CDR2 is LQKENI. V lost 4 bases and J lost 8, with 12 bases in between. The CDR3 runs 14 residues. DNA of the CDR3: TGTGCCAGCTCACGGGACGGCGGGGATTCACCCCTCCACTTT. Its protein is CASSRDGGDSPLHF.

The J gene is TRBJ2-5, the V gene TRBV9; perhaps TRBD2 as D (6 bases). Between the trimmed V and J ends, which lost 3 bases and 3 bases, there was a span of 12 bases. The CDR3 sequence is 14 residues long. The germline V gene has CDR1 SGDLS and CDR2 YYNGEE. CDR3 region: CASSGGGIEETQYF. The CDR3 DNA reads TGTGCCAGCAGCGGAGGAGGGATTGAAGAGACCCAGTACTTC.